This T cell receptor (beta chain) emerged from a study of T cell responses to AZD1222 COVID-19 vaccine. The V end lost 0 bases, the J end lost 8 bases, and 8 bases lay between the germline ends. Per germline, CDR1 MNHEY and CDR2 SVGEGT. The CDR3 runs 13 residues. Study observations and caveats: Donors in the cohort were predominantly white British and more often female, and clonal diversity was possibly underestimated. In all cases, repertoires were sampled only after the peak T cell response. As reported, nearly half of all spike-specific TCRs target variant regions that are unmutated. Spike-specific TCRs gained breadth and depth after people received two AZD1222 doses.

Sequencing used immunoSEQ multiplex PCR; TCRdb keeps in-frame clones, though not all of them. The sample lists 140,000 or so clones, 89% seen once, with 1.5% to 2% in the top ten. As regards this clone: Its antigen is not known.

This receptor was identified in an adult who received the AZD1222 COVID-19 vaccine. Sequences were derived from peripheral blood, sampled 28 days after the second AZD1222 dose. This chain connects TRBV6-2 or TRBV6-3 to TRBJ2-1, with D uncertain. DNA for the CDR3: TGTGCCAGCAGTTACTCGACCGGCGATGAGCAGTTCTTC. Residues: CASSYSTGDEQFF.